This entry lists 25 T cell receptor beta chains sequenced from one sample in a study of cytomegalovirus exposure and HLA in healthy donors. The data were produced by immunoSEQ multiplex PCR, yet TCRdb's version contains in-frame clones alone and is incomplete. Among approximately 160,000 clones listed, 70% to 90% were seen once. Sequencing was performed on PBMCs. The receptors here all came from a woman under 40 in good health and CMV-seronegative.

The V and J genes are TRBV7-2 and TRBJ1-1; D might be TRBD1 (5 bases). The CDR3 length is 13 residues. The V gene lost 0 bases and the J gene lost 6 bases, with 8 bases spanning the gap. Per the germline V gene, CDR1 is SGHTA and CDR2 is FQGNSA. The CDR3 loop is CASSLANRPEAFF. The CDR3 DNA sequence: TGTGCCAGCAGCTTAGCCAACAGGCCTGAAGCTTTCTTT.

CDR3 loop: CASSVRVQSNQETQYF. CDR3 nucleotide sequence: TGTGCCAGCAGCGTTAGGGTACAGTCAAACCAAGAGACCCAGTACTTC. J is TRBJ2-5 and V is TRBV9; D remains ambiguous. Germline-derived CDR1 and CDR2 are SGDLS and YYNGEE. This CDR3 contains 16 residues. V was trimmed by 2 bases and J by 0 bases, leaving 14 bases between them.

The rearrangement links TRBV6-6 to TRBJ1-5, with a possible D match to TRBD1 (6 bases). The germline V and J ends were trimmed by 6 bases and 1 base, with 10 bases remaining between them. The CDR3 runs to 14 residues. Germline loops: CDR1 MNHNY, CDR2 SVGAGI (reference sequence). For the CDR3, the DNA is TGTGCCAGCAGCCCGGGACACAGCAATCAGCCCCAGCATTTT. Amino acid sequence: CASSPGHSNQPQHF.

The CDR3 spells CASSPQKNEKLFF. The CDR3 region has the DNA TGTGCCAGCTCACCCCAGAAGAATGAAAAACTGTTTTTT. The genes are TRBV18 and TRBJ1-4; D is ambiguous. The CDR3 sequence is 13 residues long. Germline assignment: CDR1 KGHSH and CDR2 LQKENI. The germline V and J ends were trimmed by 3 bases and 5 bases, with 7 bases remaining between them.

The chain employs TRBV6-4 and TRBJ2-1; D remains unclear. CDR1 and CDR2 (germline): MRHNA, SNTAGT. This CDR3 region has 11 residues. Trimming removed 5 bases from V and 8 bases from J, with 7 bases in between. The CDR3: CASSRVDEQFF. The CDR3 nucleotides are TGTGCCAGCAGTAGGGTTGATGAGCAGTTCTTC.

The V call is TRBV18, the J call TRBJ1-6; 7 bases align to TRBD1. The CDR3 length is 17 residues. Per the germline V gene, CDR1 is KGHSH and CDR2 is LQKENI. J was trimmed by 4 bases and V by 4 bases; bases with no gene match: 10. As DNA, the CDR3 is TGTGCCAGCTCACAGGAGCAGGGGGGCGCGTATAATTCACCCCTCCACTTT. Translated, it gives CASSQEQGGAYNSPLHF. The whole variable domain, filled in from reference TRBV18 and TRBJ1-6, reads NAGVMQNPRHLVRRRGQEARLRCSPMKGHSHVYWYRQLPEEGLKFMVYLQKENIIDESGMPKERFSAEFPKEGPSILRIQQVVRGDSAAYFCASSQEQGGAYNSPLHFGNGTRLTVT.

This chain joins TRBV27 and TRBJ2-7; 7 bases map to TRBD1. V lost 8 bases to trimming and J lost 3 bases; unmatched junction nucleotides: 13. The length of the CDR3 is 15 residues. Germline V gene lookup returns CDR1 MNHEY and CDR2 SMNVEV (reference sequence). CDR3 DNA sequence: TGTGCCAGCCCCCCCCTTGTAGCAGGGGGCTACGAGCAGTACTTC. Its translation: CASPPLVAGGYEQYF.

The chain employs TRBV27 and TRBJ2-3; possible D gene TRBD1, 6 bases. The germline CDR1 and CDR2 sequences are MNHEY and SMNVEV (reference sequence). Trimming removed 3 bases at V and 0 bases at J, with 10 bases between. The CDR3 is 15 amino acids. The CDR3 region is CASSLEDSSTDTQYF. The CDR3 bases are TGTGCCAGCAGTTTGGAGGACAGCAGCACAGATACGCAGTATTTT.

The chain employs TRBV9 and TRBJ2-7; D might be TRBD1 (6 bases). There are 15 residues in the CDR3. Deletions cut 0 bases from V and 3 bases from J, with 13 bases between. Germline V CDR1 and CDR2: SGDLS, YYNGEE. The chain's CDR3 is CASSVEGTSNYEQYF. Here the CDR3 DNA reads TGTGCCAGCAGCGTAGAAGGGACATCGAACTACGAGCAGTACTTC. Complete variable domain (other parts from reference TRBV9 and TRBJ2-7): DSGVTQTPKHLITATGQRVTLRCSPRSGDLSVYWYQQSLDQGLQFLIQYYNGEERAKGNILERFSAQQFPDLHSELNLSSLELGDSALYFCASSVEGTSNYEQYFGPGTRLTVT.

The chain carries TRBV5-4 and TRBJ1-4, with 7 bases lining up with TRBD1. V dropped 4 bases and J dropped 5; count of bases not matched to a gene: 8. CDR3 length: 15 residues. Germline V gene lookup returns CDR1 SGHNT and CDR2 YYREEE (reference sequence). CDR3 region: CASSPGDSSNEKLFF. The CDR3 nucleotides read TGTGCCAGCAGCCCTGGGGACAGCTCGAATGAAAAACTGTTTTTT.

This rearrangement joins TRBV2 to TRBJ2-7; D is possibly TRBD2 (5 bases). Per the germline V gene, CDR1 is SNHLY and CDR2 is FYNNEI. V was shortened by 6 bases and J by 9 bases, with 21 bases between the two germline ends. This CDR3 spans 14 amino acids. The CDR3 DNA sequence: TGTGCCAGCAGCCTCGACTCGGGAACCCCCGGGCAGTACTTC. This encodes CASSLDSGTPGQYF.

J is TRBJ2-1 and V is TRBV9; D possibly uses TRBD1 or TRBD2 (5 bases each). This CDR3 region has 15 residues. The germline V gene has CDR1 SGDLS and CDR2 YYNGEE. V dropped 0 bases and J dropped 5 bases, with 12 bases sitting between them. CDR3 sequence: CASSVGGRDHNEQFF. Here the CDR3 DNA reads TGTGCCAGCAGCGTAGGGGGCAGGGACCACAATGAGCAGTTCTTC. Drawing the rest from reference TRBV9 and TRBJ2-1, the complete variable domain is DSGVTQTPKHLITATGQRVTLRCSPRSGDLSVYWYQQSLDQGLQFLIQYYNGEERAKGNILERFSAQQFPDLHSELNLSSLELGDSALYFCASSVGGRDHNEQFFGPGTRLTVL.

V is TRBV19 and J is TRBJ2-3, with TRBD2 matching 7 bases. The CDR3 is made up of 16 amino acids. The junction had 7 bases not matched to a gene; V was cut back by 2 bases and J by 2 bases. The germline V gene has CDR1 LNHDA and CDR2 SQIVND (reference sequence). Here the CDR3 reads CASSIRSSGATDTQYF. The CDR3 DNA is TGTGCCAGTAGTATAAGGTCTAGCGGAGCCACAGATACGCAGTATTTT.

The J gene is TRBJ2-7, the V gene TRBV6-5; D remains ambiguous. Between the trimmed V and J ends, which lost 0 bases and 4 bases, there was a span of 16 bases. The CDR3 totals 16 residues. Germline V CDR1 and CDR2: MNHEY, SVGAGI. This CDR3 reads CASSYSRRFGSYEQYF. The DNA of the CDR3 is TGTGCCAGCAGTTACTCGAGAAGATTCGGCTCATACGAGCAGTACTTC.

V is TRBV27 and J is TRBJ2-7; perhaps TRBD2 as D (6 bases). Germline assignment: CDR1 MNHEY and CDR2 SMNVEV (reference sequence). The CDR3 covers 17 residues. The germline V and J ends were trimmed by 2 bases and 3 bases, with 20 bases remaining between them. The CDR3 coding sequence is TGTGCCAGCAGTTTAACTGGTAGCGGTCTATCATTCTACGAGCAGTACTTC. Amino acids: CASSLTGSGLSFYEQYF.

J is TRBJ2-1 and V is TRBV9, with 9 bases matching TRBD1. CDR3 size: 15 residues. The V gene end was trimmed by 3 bases and the J gene end by 4 bases; junction bases not matched to a gene: 5. Germline V gene sequence: CDR1 SGDLS, CDR2 YYNGEE. DNA of the CDR3: TGTGCCAGCAGCGCAGGACAGGGGCCATACAATGAGCAGTTCTTC. Encoded protein: CASSAGQGPYNEQFF.

The rearrangement links TRBV5-6 to TRBJ2-7; 9 nucleotides align to TRBD1. This CDR3 is 17 amino acids long. The V gene end was trimmed by 2 bases and the J gene end by 2 bases; junction bases not matched to a gene: 11. Germline-derived CDR1 and CDR2 are SGHDT and YYEEEE. The CDR3 sequence is CASSFRRTGALTYEQYF. CDR3 nucleotide sequence: TGTGCCAGCAGCTTTCGTCGGACAGGGGCCCTAACCTACGAGCAGTACTTC.

This clone was picked up a small number of times. CDR3 loop: CASCGQWSYGYTF. The CDR3 DNA reads TGTGCCAGCTGCGGACAGTGGAGCTATGGCTACACCTTC. This chain uses TRBV2 with TRBJ1-2, with D possibly being TRBD1 (6 bases). The V gene's germline CDR1 is SNHLY and CDR2 FYNNEI. The CDR3 sequence is 13 residues long. Trimming removed 8 bases from V and 4 bases from J, with 14 bases in between.

The chain employs TRBV2 and TRBJ1-2; TRBD1 is a possible D gene (5 bases). This CDR3 spans 14 amino acids. The V and J ends lost 6 bases and 7 bases respectively, with 18 bases between them. Germline values: CDR1 SNHLY, CDR2 FYNNEI. CDR3 nucleotide sequence: TGTGCCAGCAGCACAGACAGTGCTTCACGTGGCTACACCTTC. Translation gives CASSTDSASRGYTF.

This clone was observed a single time. The chain has TRBV10-3 and TRBJ1-6; D unclear. The CDR3 is made up of 15 amino acids. The germline gives CDR1 ENHRY, CDR2 SYGVKD. V lost 0 bases to trimming and J lost 10 bases, with 13 bases between them. For the CDR3, the DNA is TGTGCCATCAGTGAGTCGACGGCAGGTATCTCACCCCTCCACTTT. Its protein product is CAISESTAGISPLHF.

The chain employs TRBV25-1 and TRBJ1-1; a weak D match, TRBD1 (6 bases). The CDR3 runs to 14 residues. Germline lookup yields CDR1 MGHDK and CDR2 SYGVNS. Trimming left V 4 bases short and J 1 base short, with 10 bases between. This chain's CDR3 is CASSARRGNTEAFF. The CDR3 bases are TGTGCCAGCAGTGCCCGCAGGGGGAACACTGAAGCTTTCTTT.

The gene calls are TRBV6-1 and TRBJ1-2, with 11 bases matching TRBD1. This CDR3 is 15 amino acids long. CDR1 and CDR2 from the germline V gene are MNHNS and SASEGT. V lost 5 bases, J lost 5 bases, and 7 bases stayed unmatched. The CDR3 DNA sequence: TGTGCCAGCAGTCCGGACAGGGGGCGAGGTTATGGCTACACCTTC. Amino acid sequence: CASSPDRGRGYGYTF.

This clone has just one count. The chain is built from TRBV12-5 and TRBJ2-7; no definite D call. Germline CDR1 LGHNT, CDR2 FRNRAP. V lost 3 bases and J lost 5, with 8 bases in between. CDR3 length: 12 amino acids. For the CDR3, the DNA is TGTGCTAGTGGTTTAGACTCACACGAGCAGTACTTC. The encoded protein is CASGLDSHEQYF.

The V call is TRBV7-8, the J call TRBJ2-7; the match to TRBD2 covers 9 bases. Losses at the gene ends were 3 bases for V and 2 bases for J; bases not matched to a gene: 2. CDR1 and CDR2 (germline): SGHVS, FQNEAQ. The CDR3 totals 14 residues. CDR3 loop: CASSFSGGTYEQYF. In DNA, the CDR3 is TGTGCCAGCAGCTTTAGCGGGGGTACCTACGAGCAGTACTTC.

The J gene is TRBJ2-1, the V gene TRBV5-4, with a weak D call TRBD2 (7 bases). Looked up from germline, CDR1 is SGHNT and CDR2 is YYREEE (reference sequence). The V end was cut by 4 bases, the J end by 8 bases, with 13 bases between. The CDR3 has 13 amino acids. In DNA, the CDR3 is TGTGCCAGCAGCCGGGGGGCTAGTGATGAGCAGTTCTTC. Translation: CASSRGASDEQFF.